This entry lists 26 T cell receptor beta chains sequenced from one sample in a study of PD-1 blockade in mismatch repair-deficient tumors. TCRdb's copy holds only in-frame clones and misses some; the assay was immunoSEQ multiplex PCR. The sample lists 4,000 or so clones; around 78% were seen once. Time point of the sample: archival surgical resection tumor tissue. The sample in question was primary tumor tissue, obtained from a patient treated with pembrolizumab. All receptors derive from an adult with mismatch repair-deficient cancer.

This chain uses TRBV29-1 with TRBJ2-7; 14 bases map to TRBD2. Germline V gene sequence: CDR1 SQVTM, CDR2 ANQGSEA. This CDR3 has 14 residues. The ends lost 5 bases at V and 5 bases at J; junction bases unmatched: 5. The CDR3 bases are TGCAGCGTTTTTGGGACTAGCGGGAGTAACGAGCAGTACTTC. This translates into CSVFGTSGSNEQYF.

The rearrangement uses TRBV5-6 and TRBJ2-7; 9 bases agree with TRBD2. This CDR3 has 15 residues. Trimming cost V 6 bases and J 5 bases; bases outside gene matches: 12. Germline V gives CDR1 SGHDT, CDR2 YYEEEE. The CDR3, as DNA: TGTGCCAGCATCCCTCCCAGCGGGAGGTCCCACGAGCAGTACTTC. It is translated as CASIPPSGRSHEQYF.

With respect to this clone: Other DNA sequences in this sample translate to the same CDR3. The CDR3 is CASSGPGTSGRKGIYEQYF. In DNA, the CDR3 is TGTGCCAGCAGCGGTCCCGGGACTAGCGGGAGGAAAGGGATCTACGAGCAGTACTTC. V is TRBV7-4 and J is TRBJ2-7, with 15 bases identical to TRBD2. The CDR3 has 19 residues. CDR1 SGHVT and CDR2 SQSDAQ come from the germline V gene. V shed 5 bases and J 3 bases; nucleotides not matched to a gene: 14.

The V call is TRBV28, the J call TRBJ1-1; 9 nucleotides align to TRBD1. This CDR3 is built from 13 residues. Germline V gives CDR1 MDHEN, CDR2 SYDVKM. V shed 6 bases and J 4 bases; nucleotides not matched to a gene: 3. The CDR3 DNA reads TGTGCCAGCAGCCGGGACAGGGTCACTGAAGCTTTCTTT. Residues: CASSRDRVTEAFF.

The rearrangement uses TRBV29-1 and TRBJ1-1, with no clear D. This CDR3 region has 11 residues. Germline V CDR1 and CDR2: SQVTM, ANQGSEA. V was pared by 7 bases and J by 4 bases, with 10 bases between. CDR3 DNA sequence: TGCAGCGCCTGGGAGGGCACTGAAGCTTTCTTT. Its translation is CSAWEGTEAFF.

This clone was picked up a small number of times. One end of the junction fails to match germline, which may point to a read error. The chain links TRBV6-1 to TRBJ2-7, with a weak D call TRBD1 (5 bases). Germline CDR1 reads MNHNS; CDR2 reads SASEGT. The CDR3 loop spans 13 amino acids. CDR3 in DNA: TGTGCCAGCAGCGAAGCCGCAGGGCCAGAGCAGTACTTC. It translates to CASSEAAGPEQYF.

V and J are TRBV6-6 and TRBJ1-1, with 8 bases fitting TRBD1. CDR1 MNHNY and CDR2 SVGAGI come from the germline V gene (reference sequence). The V segment lost 4 bases and the J segment 5 bases; nucleotides outside the gene matches: 6. The CDR3 is made up of 14 amino acids. The CDR3 here is CASSLTGAITEAFF. The DNA for the CDR3 is TGTGCCAGCAGTTTGACAGGGGCAATAACTGAAGCTTTCTTT.

The chain employs TRBV2 and TRBJ2-5, with 8 nucleotides matching TRBD1. Germline trimming cut 5 bases from V and 4 bases from J; bases unmatched to any gene: 9. Germline CDR1 reads SNHLY; CDR2 reads FYNNEI. CDR3 length equals 15 residues. CDR3 residues: CASSSGGQGGETQYF. CDR3 in DNA: TGTGCCAGCAGTTCCGGTGGACAGGGAGGAGAGACCCAGTACTTC.

This clone was detected only a few times. The V call is TRBV18, the J call TRBJ1-5; D is uncertain. Germline lookup yields CDR1 KGHSH and CDR2 LQKENI. The V and J ends lost 5 bases and 3 bases respectively, with 11 bases between them. CDR3 length: 14 amino acids. DNA of the CDR3: TGTGCCAGCTCAGGAGGGTTCGCCAATCAGCCCCAGCATTTT. This encodes CASSGGFANQPQHF. Variable domain in full (rest from reference TRBV18 and TRBJ1-5): NAGVMQNPRHLVRRRGQEARLRCSPMKGHSHVYWYRQLPEEGLKFMVYLQKENIIDESGMPKERFSAEFPKEGPSILRIQQVVRGDSAAYFCASSGGFANQPQHFGDGTRLSIL.

This sequence joins TRBV27 and TRBJ2-1; no reliable D call. The CDR3 totals 14 residues. Trimming took 2 bases from V and 9 from J, leaving 14 bases between them. Germline-derived CDR1 and CDR2 are MNHEY and SMNVEV (reference sequence). The CDR3 DNA reads TGTGCCAGCAGTTTAATCGTTTCTAAGATTGAGCAGTTCTTC. Protein sequence: CASSLIVSKIEQFF.

The rearrangement joins TRBV2 to TRBJ1-3; D is unclear. The germline V gene has CDR1 SNHLY and CDR2 FYNNEI. Trimming pared 4 bases from V and 1 base from J, leaving 11 bases between. The CDR3 totals 15 residues. The CDR3 loop is CASSGGVNSGNTIYF. CDR3 bases: TGTGCCAGCAGTGGAGGAGTGAATTCTGGAAACACCATATATTTT.

The chain recombines TRBV11-3 with TRBJ2-3, with 7 positions matching TRBD2. Germline values: CDR1 SGHNT, CDR2 YENEEA. CDR3 length equals 15 residues. V trimming: 1 base; J trimming: 1 base; junction bases outside the gene matches: 2. The CDR3 DNA follows: TGTGCCAGCAGCTTAGGAACTAGCGGCACAGATACGCAGTATTTT. This translates into CASSLGTSGTDTQYF.

V usage is TRBV7-3 and J usage is TRBJ2-1; perhaps TRBD2 as D (5 bases). Germline CDR1 is SGHTA and CDR2 is FQGTGA. Trimming took 0 bases from V and 6 from J, leaving 12 bases between them. The CDR3 spans 15 residues. As DNA, the CDR3 is TGTGCCAGCAGCTTAACGCTAGCATTTAGCAATGAGCAGTTCTTC. Residues: CASSLTLAFSNEQFF.

The chain is built from TRBV25-1 and TRBJ1-1; TRBD1 might be the D (5 bases). Per germline, CDR1 MGHDK and CDR2 SYGVNS. This CDR3 contains 14 residues. V was shortened by 5 bases and J by 4 bases, with 14 bases between the two germline ends. The CDR3 here is CASSITGDSTEAFF. CDR3 DNA sequence: TGTGCCAGCAGTATAACAGGAGACTCCACTGAAGCTTTCTTT.

This chain links TRBV28 with TRBJ1-4; TRBD1 aligns across 7 bases. This CDR3 is 14 amino acids long. CDR1 and CDR2 from the germline V gene are MDHEN and SYDVKM. Trimming took 7 bases from V and 3 from J; bases not matched to a gene: 5. In DNA, the CDR3 is TGTGCCAGCAAGGGGGCAGGGGCTAATGAAAAACTGTTTTTT. As protein: CASKGAGANEKLFF. Based on the CDR3 plus reference TRBV28 and TRBJ1-4, the full variable domain is DVKVTQSSRYLVKRTGEKVFLECVQDMDHENMFWYRQDPGLGLRLIYFSYDVKMKEKGDIPEGYSVSREKKERFSLILESASTNQTSMYLCASKGAGANEKLFFGSGTQLSVL.

The chain has TRBV25-1 and TRBJ1-1; D perhaps matches TRBD1 (6 bases). CDR1 MGHDK and CDR2 SYGVNS come from the germline V gene. Trimming left V 4 bases short and J 4 bases short, with 16 bases between. The CDR3 contains 15 residues. The CDR3 DNA follows: TGTGCCAGCAGTGTATATCTACAGGGTCTCACTGAAGCTTTCTTT. As protein: CASSVYLQGLTEAFF.

The CDR3 nucleotides are TGCGCCAGCAGCTTGGAGCCGGGCTCCTACAATGAGCAGTTCTTC. Translating gives CASSLEPGSYNEQFF. This chain connects TRBV5-1 to TRBJ2-1; D gene ambiguous. This CDR3 comprises 15 residues. The V gene's germline CDR1 is SGHRS and CDR2 YFSETQ. V dropped 0 bases and J dropped 0 bases, with 7 bases sitting between them.

Only one count was recorded for this clone. This rearrangement joins TRBV28 to TRBJ1-1; 8 bases fit TRBD1. Germline CDR1 reads MDHEN; CDR2 reads SYDVKM. The V and J ends lost 4 bases and 4 bases, in that order; junction bases with no gene match: 5. The CDR3 contains 14 residues. This chain's CDR3 is CASSWTGWGTEAFF. The CDR3 region has the DNA TGTGCCAGCAGTTGGACAGGGTGGGGCACTGAAGCTTTCTTT.

This clone appeared a few times. V gene TRBV6-5 combines with J gene TRBJ1-3; the D is unclear. This CDR3 has 14 amino acids. Germline V CDR1 and CDR2: MNHEY, SVGAGI. Trimming removed 6 bases at V and 0 bases at J, with 9 bases between. DNA for the CDR3: TGTGCCAGCAGGGAACAGTTCTCTGGAAACACCATATATTTT. The encoded protein is CASREQFSGNTIYF.

The chain uses TRBV7-3 and TRBJ1-2, with 10 bases fitting TRBD1. The CDR3 covers 15 residues. With 2 bases clipped from V and 7 bases from J, the junction kept 7 bases outside the gene matches. The V gene's germline CDR1 is SGHTA and CDR2 FQGTGA. The CDR3: CASSLERQGAGGYTF. The CDR3 bases are TGTGCCAGCAGCTTAGAGCGACAGGGGGCGGGTGGCTACACCTTC.

This clone was seen just once. The CDR3 loop is CANAPNSNYGYTF. The DNA of the CDR3 is TGTGCCAATGCCCCTAACAGCAACTATGGCTACACCTTC. V usage is TRBV10-3 and J usage is TRBJ1-2; unclear D gene. Trimming removed 10 bases at V and 2 bases at J, with 14 bases between. The length of the CDR3 is 13 residues. Germline lookup yields CDR1 ENHRY and CDR2 SYGVKD.

This sequence joins TRBV28 and TRBJ2-3; 12 nucleotides agree with TRBD2. Germline V gives CDR1 MDHEN, CDR2 SYDVKM. This CDR3 is 16 amino acids long. J gave up 6 bases and V 8 bases, and 12 bases lay outside the gene matches. In DNA form, the CDR3 reads TGTGCCAGCGGCCCTAGGACTAGCGGGGCCGAGGATACGCAGTATTTT. Its translation is CASGPRTSGAEDTQYF.

The genes are TRBV2 and TRBJ2-7; TRBD2 agrees at 10 bases. The CDR3 is 15 residues long. Germline assignment: CDR1 SNHLY and CDR2 FYNNEI. Trimming removed 7 bases from V and 4 bases from J; junction bases left unmatched: 10. CDR3 DNA sequence: TGTGCCAGCAAGGCTAGCGGGAGTAAAGGGTACGAGCAGTACTTC. It specifies CASKASGSKGYEQYF.

The chain uses TRBV4-2 and TRBJ1-2; D may be TRBD1 (5 bases). From germline, CDR1 is LGHNA and CDR2 YNFKEQ. Trimming shortened V by 4 bases and J by 5 bases, and 17 bases separated the two germline ends. This CDR3 spans 15 amino acids. The CDR3 region is CASSPGETDVYGYTF. In DNA, the CDR3 is TGTGCCAGCAGCCCGGGGGAGACGGACGTTTATGGCTACACCTTC.

This chain joins TRBV7-2 and TRBJ2-1, with 8 bases matching TRBD2. The ends lost 2 bases at V and 7 bases at J; junction bases unmatched: 4. This CDR3 has 14 residues. Germline assignment: CDR1 SGHTA and CDR2 FQGNSA. The CDR3 DNA sequence: TGTGCCAGCAGCTTAAACGGGAGGGCTAATGAGCAGTTCTTC. Its protein product is CASSLNGRANEQFF.

The J gene is TRBJ1-5, the V gene TRBV27, with 7 bases lining up with TRBD1. In germline, CDR1 is MNHEY, CDR2 SMNVEV (reference sequence). This CDR3 spans 17 amino acids. V gave up 4 bases and J gave up 0 bases; unmatched junction bases: 9. The CDR3 region has the DNA TGTGCCAGCAGTTCCTTCCGGGACAGCTATAGCAATCAGCCCCAGCATTTT. It yields the protein CASSSFRDSYSNQPQHF.